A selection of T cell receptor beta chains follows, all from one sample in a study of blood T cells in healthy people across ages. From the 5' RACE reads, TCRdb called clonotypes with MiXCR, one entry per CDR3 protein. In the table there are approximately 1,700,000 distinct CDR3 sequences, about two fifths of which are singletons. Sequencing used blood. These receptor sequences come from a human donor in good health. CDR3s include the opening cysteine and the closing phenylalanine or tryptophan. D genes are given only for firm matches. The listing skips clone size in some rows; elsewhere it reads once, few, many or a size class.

cdr3_nt: TGTGCCAGCAGCACCGGACACTTAATCTACGAGCAGTACTTC
cdr3_aa: CASSTGHLIYEQYF
cdr3_length: 14
d_call: NA
v_call: TRBV11-1
clone_size: NA
j_call: TRBJ2-7

cdr3_nt: TGCAGTGCCGCCGGGACTAGCGGACACCGCTCCTACAATGAGCAGTTCTTC
cdr3_aa: CSAAGTSGHRSYNEQFF
cdr3_length: 17
d_call: TRBD2
v_call: TRBV20-1
clone_size: few
j_call: TRBJ2-1

cdr3_nt: TGTGCCAGCAGCTTGTTCGGGTTCTCCGATGGAGACAGGGGTCTCGACGAGCAGTACTTC
cdr3_aa: CASSLFGFSDGDRGLDEQYF
cdr3_length: 20
d_call: TRBD1
v_call: TRBV7-2
clone_size: few
j_call: TRBJ2-7

cdr3_nt: TGTGCCAGCTCCCAGGGGGGTCCGGTTTCCCCCCAGTACTTC
cdr3_aa: CASSQGGPVSPQYF
cdr3_length: 14
d_call: NA
v_call: TRBV28
clone_size: NA
j_call: TRBJ2-5

cdr3_nt: TGTGCCAGCAGCCCTCCCCGCGGGCTCAATTCCTACGAGCAGTACTTC
cdr3_aa: CASSPPRGLNSYEQYF
cdr3_length: 16
d_call: NA
v_call: TRBV14
clone_size: few
j_call: TRBJ2-7

cdr3_nt: TGTGCCAGCAGTTTATTTGGGTCCAATGAGCAGTTCTTC
cdr3_aa: CASSLFGSNEQFF
cdr3_length: 13
d_call: NA
v_call: TRBV28
clone_size: few
j_call: TRBJ2-1

cdr3_nt: TGCAGTGCTAGGGGGGGGCAGGCGACCTACGAGCAGTACTTC
cdr3_aa: CSARGGQATYEQYF
cdr3_length: 14
d_call: NA
v_call: TRBV20-1
clone_size: once
j_call: TRBJ2-7

cdr3_nt: TGTGCCAGCAGTTCCACAAATCAGCTCTACTACGAGCAGTACTTC
cdr3_aa: CASSSTNQLYYEQYF
cdr3_length: 15
d_call: NA
v_call: TRBV6-5
clone_size: many
j_call: TRBJ2-7

cdr3_nt: TGTGCCAGCAGTTACACGACCACTGGCGACGGGGGCTCCTACGAGCAGTACTTC
cdr3_aa: CASSYTTTGDGGSYEQYF
cdr3_length: 18
d_call: NA
v_call: TRBV6-5
clone_size: NA
j_call: TRBJ2-7

cdr3_nt: TGCAGCGTTAGTTCGGGACATCAAGCTTTCTTT
cdr3_aa: CSVSSGHQAFF
cdr3_length: 11
d_call: NA
v_call: TRBV29-1
clone_size: few
j_call: TRBJ1-1

cdr3_nt: TGTGCCATCAGTGATCTAGCGAACTCCTACAATGAGCAGTTCTTC
cdr3_aa: CAISDLANSYNEQFF
cdr3_length: 15
d_call: NA
v_call: TRBV10-3
clone_size: NA
j_call: TRBJ2-1

cdr3_nt: TGCAGTGCTCCTAAAGGGACGGGATCATACGAGCAGTACTTC
cdr3_aa: CSAPKGTGSYEQYF
cdr3_length: 14
d_call: NA
v_call: TRBV20-1
clone_size: few
j_call: TRBJ2-7

cdr3_nt: TGTGCCAGCAGTGAATCCGGGACAGGGGATGAAAAACTGTTTTTT
cdr3_aa: CASSESGTGDEKLFF
cdr3_length: 15
d_call: TRBD1
v_call: TRBV25-1
clone_size: NA
j_call: TRBJ1-4